This TCR beta chain was identified in a study of neurological immune-mediated disorders. This clonotype appeared many times. In germline, CDR1 is GTSNPN, CDR2 SVGIG (reference sequence). The CDR3 is made up of 14 amino acids. V trimming: 3 bases; J trimming: 5 bases; junction bases outside the gene matches: 8. MiXCR, run by TCRdb on the 5' RACE reads, gives a single entry per CDR3 protein. This table holds about 74,000 distinct CDR3 sequences, roughly 5.6% found once. The clonotype originates from a man between 18 and 29 years old with multiple sclerosis. This rearrangement joins TRBV30 to TRBJ2-7; TRBD2 aligns across 9 bases. Sequenced: PBMCs. The DNA of the CDR3 is TGTGCCTGGAGGGGATTAGCGGGAGTAAACGAGCAGTACTTC. This codes for CAWRGLAGVNEQYF.